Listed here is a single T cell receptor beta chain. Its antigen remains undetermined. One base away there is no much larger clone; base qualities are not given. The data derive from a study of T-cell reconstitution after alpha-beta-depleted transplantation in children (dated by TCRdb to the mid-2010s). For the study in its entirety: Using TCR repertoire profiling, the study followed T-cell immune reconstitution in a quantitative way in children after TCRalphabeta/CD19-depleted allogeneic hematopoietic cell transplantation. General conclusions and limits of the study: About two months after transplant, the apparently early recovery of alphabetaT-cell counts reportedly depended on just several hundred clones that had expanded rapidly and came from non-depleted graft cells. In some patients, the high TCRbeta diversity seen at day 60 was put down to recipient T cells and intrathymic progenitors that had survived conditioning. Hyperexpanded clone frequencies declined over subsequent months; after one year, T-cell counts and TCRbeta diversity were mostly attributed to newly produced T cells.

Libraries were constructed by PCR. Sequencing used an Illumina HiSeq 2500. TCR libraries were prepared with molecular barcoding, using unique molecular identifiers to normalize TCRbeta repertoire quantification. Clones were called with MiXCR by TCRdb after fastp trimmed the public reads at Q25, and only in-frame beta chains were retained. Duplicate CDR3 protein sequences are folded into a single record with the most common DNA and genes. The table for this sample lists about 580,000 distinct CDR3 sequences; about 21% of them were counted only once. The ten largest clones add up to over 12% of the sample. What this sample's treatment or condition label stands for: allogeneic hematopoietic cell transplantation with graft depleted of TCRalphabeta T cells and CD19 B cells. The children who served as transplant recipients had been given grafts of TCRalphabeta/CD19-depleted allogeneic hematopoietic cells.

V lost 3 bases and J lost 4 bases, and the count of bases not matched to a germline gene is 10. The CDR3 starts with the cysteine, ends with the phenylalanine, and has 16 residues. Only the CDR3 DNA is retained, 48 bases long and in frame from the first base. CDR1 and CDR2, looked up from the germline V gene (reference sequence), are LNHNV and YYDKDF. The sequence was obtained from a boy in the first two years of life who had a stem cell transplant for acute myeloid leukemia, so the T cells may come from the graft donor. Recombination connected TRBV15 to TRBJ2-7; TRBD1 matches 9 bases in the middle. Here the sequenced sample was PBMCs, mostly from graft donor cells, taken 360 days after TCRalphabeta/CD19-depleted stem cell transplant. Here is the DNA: TGTGCCACCAGCAGGGCCCCCCGGACAGGGGTTTACGAGCAGTACTTC. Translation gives CATSRAPRTGVYEQYF.